The 9 T cell receptor beta chains below come from one sample, sequenced in a study of blood T cell repertoires in COVID-19. The repertoire was sequenced with immunoSEQ multiplex PCR; TCRdb's copy has only in-frame clones and lacks some. The sample includes over 200,000 clones, 86% of them seen just once. The sequenced sample was peripheral blood. The receptors stem from a man younger than 40 who had recovered from COVID-19.

The genes are TRBV4-1 and TRBJ2-1; tentative D call: TRBD2 (6 bases). The V end lost 3 bases, the J end lost 2 bases, and 14 bases lay between the germline ends. CDR3 length equals 16 residues. Per the germline V gene, CDR1 is MGHRA and CDR2 is YSYEKL. The CDR3 loop reads CASSQTGTSTYNEQFF. The DNA of the CDR3 is TGCGCCAGCAGCCAGACCGGGACTTCAACCTACAATGAGCAGTTCTTC.

The chain joins TRBV19 to TRBJ2-5; TRBD1 is a possible D gene (6 bases). Trimming cost V 4 bases and J 5 bases, with 20 bases left between them. The CDR3 contains 16 residues. Germline V CDR1 and CDR2: LNHDA, SQIVND (reference sequence). CDR3 sequence reads: CASSNPGHPLRETQYF. DNA of the CDR3: TGTGCCAGTAGTAACCCGGGACACCCCCTCAGGGAGACCCAGTACTTC.

The chain carries TRBV5-1 and TRBJ1-4, with TRBD1 matching 9 bases. The CDR3 loop spans 15 amino acids. Germline V lookup: CDR1 SGHRS, CDR2 YFSETQ. With V trimmed by 0 bases and J by 8 bases, 5 bases remained unmatched. CDR3 nucleotide sequence: TGCGCCAGCAGCTTGGCCGGGACAGGGCGGGAAAAACTGTTTTTT. It is translated as CASSLAGTGREKLFF.

V is TRBV5-1 and J is TRBJ2-3, with TRBD1 matching over 8 bases. The CDR3 sequence is 18 residues long. Unmatched junction bases numbered 13, after V lost 3 bases and J lost 1 base. Germline V gives CDR1 SGHRS, CDR2 YFSETQ. CDR3 region: CASSSGDRTSFGTDTQYF. In nucleotides, the CDR3 is TGCGCCAGCAGCTCGGGGGACAGGACCTCTTTTGGCACAGATACGCAGTATTTT.

V gene TRBV27 combines with J gene TRBJ2-5; 8 bases line up with TRBD2. There are 17 residues in the CDR3. CDR1 is MNHEY, CDR2 SMNVEV, per germline (reference sequence). Germline trimming cut 0 bases from V and 5 bases from J; bases unmatched to any gene: 11. The CDR3 region is CASSLSGGGQAWETQYF. DNA of the CDR3: TGTGCCAGCAGTTTATCCGGCGGGGGGCAGGCTTGGGAGACCCAGTACTTC.

The V call is TRBV6-1, the J call TRBJ1-2; 10 bases match TRBD1. CDR3 length equals 20 residues. The germline V gene has CDR1 MNHNS and CDR2 SASEGT. Trimming at V came to 2 bases and at J to 1 base, leaving 16 bases not matched to a gene. This CDR3 reads CASSELLQDRGRGSNYGYTF. The DNA of the CDR3 is TGTGCCAGCAGTGAATTATTGCAAGACAGGGGGCGAGGGAGTAACTATGGCTACACCTTC.

Only one count was recorded for this clone. The chain employs TRBV6-6 and TRBJ2-3; D is perhaps TRBD2 (5 bases). The CDR3 is 15 amino acids. V lost 4 bases to trimming and J lost 3 bases, with 14 bases between them. Germline V gives CDR1 MNHNY, CDR2 SVGAGI (reference sequence). CDR3 DNA sequence: TGTGCCAGCAGTTCCGCTCATAGCGCAACAGATACGCAGTATTTT. Translation gives CASSSAHSATDTQYF.

This clone appeared once. This sequence joins TRBV5-1 and TRBJ2-3; TRBD2 matches at 9 bases. V trimming: 4 bases; J trimming: 4 bases; junction bases outside the gene matches: 10. CDR3 size: 16 residues. Germline lookup yields CDR1 SGHRS and CDR2 YFSETQ. The CDR3 protein is CASSTKLAGASDTQYF. In DNA, the CDR3 is TGCGCCAGCAGCACGAAGTTAGCGGGGGCCTCAGATACGCAGTATTTT.

The chain has TRBV28 and TRBJ1-1; 7 bases are a match to TRBD1. Germline V CDR1 and CDR2: MDHEN, SYDVKM. The CDR3 covers 15 residues. V trimming: 5 bases; J trimming: 0 bases; junction bases outside the gene matches: 6. The CDR3 sequence is CASSPRQGLNTEAFF. DNA of the CDR3: TGTGCCAGCAGTCCGCGACAGGGTTTGAACACTGAAGCTTTCTTT.